The rows below give T cell receptor beta chains drawn from one sample of a study of blood T cell repertoires in COVID-19. Clones were sequenced by immunoSEQ multiplex PCR, and TCRdb holds only the in-frame ones, with some missing. The sample includes 150,000 to 200,000 clones, about 88% of them seen just once. The sample comprised peripheral blood. These receptors originate from an elderly woman in a cohort sampled during active or convalescent COVID-19. Each CDR3 is given with its conserved first and last residue. The D gene is left open where the match is weak. Expanded clones are given a class, and other clones once, few, many or no size at all.

J gene,D gene,V gene,clone size,CDR3 DNA,CDR3 protein
TRBJ1-1,-,TRBV19,-,TGTGCCAGTACCCTACCGACAGCAAACACTGAAGCTTTCTTT,CASTLPTANTEAFF
TRBJ2-7,-,TRBV19,-,TGTGCCAGTAGTATAGGCCAGGGGTACGACGAGCAGTACTTC,CASSIGQGYDEQYF
TRBJ1-5,-,TRBV27,-,TGTGCCAGCAGTTTAAGCAGGGGCCTCTTTAGCAATCAGCCCCAGCATTTT,CASSLSRGLFSNQPQHF
TRBJ2-7,-,TRBV11-3,-,TGTGCCAGCAGCTCCGACAGTTTGGGAGAGCAGTACTTC,CASSSDSLGEQYF
TRBJ1-3,-,TRBV3-1/TRBV3-2,few,TGTGCCAGCAGCCACCAGGGGCCCATCGGAAACACCATATATTTT,CASSHQGPIGNTIYF
TRBJ2-5,-,TRBV4-1,-,TGCGCCAGCAGCCAACGGACAGTCCGGTACTTC,CASSQRTVRYF
TRBJ1-4,TRBD1,TRBV3-1/TRBV3-2,-,TGTGCCAGCAGCCAAGATCTGAGCGGGACAGGGTCTGAGTTAGCAACTAATGAAAAACTGTTTTTT,CASSQDLSGTGSELATNEKLFF
TRBJ1-2,TRBD1,TRBV10-3,-,TGTGCCATCAGTGATATCAAAGGAACAGGGGGCAACTATGGCTACACCTTC,CAISDIKGTGGNYGYTF
TRBJ2-3,TRBD2,TRBV9,-,TGTGCCAGCAGCGCTCTCGGGAGCGGGGGTAGCACAGATACGCAGTATTTT,CASSALGSGGSTDTQYF
TRBJ1-1,TRBD1,TRBV7-2,once,TGTGCCAGCAGCCCACAGGGGGCGCTCACTGAAGCTTTCTTT,CASSPQGALTEAFF
TRBJ2-3,-,TRBV19,-,TGTGCCACCTCCGCAGGCAGCCTCTCCACAGATACGCAGTATTTT,CATSAGSLSTDTQYF
TRBJ2-7,TRBD1,TRBV27,-,TGTGCCAGCAGTTTAGAACAGGGGCCGTACGAGCAGTACTTC,CASSLEQGPYEQYF
TRBJ1-2,-,TRBV4-1,-,TGCGCCAGCAGCCAAGGCGGGGGATCTCGATATGGCTACACCTTC,CASSQGGGSRYGYTF
TRBJ1-1,TRBD1,TRBV3-1/TRBV3-2,-,TGTGCCAGCAGCCACAGGGGGGACACTGAAGCTTTCTTT,CASSHRGDTEAFF
TRBJ2-1,TRBD2,TRBV20-1,-,TGCAGTGCTAGTGGAGAAACTAGCGGTAAAATTTTCTCCTACAATGAGCAGTTCTTC,CSASGETSGKIFSYNEQFF
TRBJ2-5,-,TRBV6-2/TRBV6-3,once,TGTGCCAGCAGTCCCGGGACTCCGCTGGAGACCCAGTACTTC,CASSPGTPLETQYF
TRBJ2-1,TRBD1,TRBV2,-,TGTGCCAGCGGCTCACAGGGGTTGTCCTACAATGAGCAGTTCTTC,CASGSQGLSYNEQFF
TRBJ1-6,TRBD1,TRBV29-1,-,TGCAGCGTTTATGACAGGGGGAATTCACCCCTCCACTTT,CSVYDRGNSPLHF
TRBJ1-1,TRBD1,TRBV18,-,TGTGCCAGCTCACCGGGACAGGGTCCTGAAGCTTTCTTT,CASSPGQGPEAFF
TRBJ1-2,TRBD1,TRBV4-3,-,TGCGCCAGCAGCCAAGATAAGGGACAGCCCTATGGCTACACCTTC,CASSQDKGQPYGYTF
TRBJ1-2,TRBD1,TRBV5-4,-,TGTGCCAGCAGACCCCCGGGACAGCAACTCCTAAACTATGGCTACACCTTC,CASRPPGQQLLNYGYTF
TRBJ1-4,TRBD1,TRBV15,-,TGTGCCACCAGCCGCACCCACGGGACAGCTGGGGGAAAACTGTTTTTT,CATSRTHGTAGGKLFF
TRBJ1-5,-,TRBV10-3,-,TGTGCCATCAGTGGGATAGGAGGCAATCAGCCCCAGCATTTT,CAISGIGGNQPQHF
TRBJ1-5,TRBD1,TRBV2,-,TGTGCCAGCAGTGAGGACAGGGGCAATCAGCCCCAGCATTTT,CASSEDRGNQPQHF
TRBJ1-1,-,TRBV6-4,once,TGTGCCAGCAAGGGTTCGGGGGGCACTGAAGCTTTCTTT,CASKGSGGTEAFF
TRBJ2-6,TRBD1,TRBV6-5,-,TGTGCCAGCAGAACCACAGGGGCTGGGGCCAACGTCCTGACTTTC,CASRTTGAGANVLTF
TRBJ1-5,-,TRBV15,-,TGTGCCACCAGCAGAGATAAGGGGTACAATCAGCCCCAGCATTTT,CATSRDKGYNQPQHF
TRBJ2-7,TRBD1,TRBV7-2,-,TGTGCCAGCAGCTTAACCGACAGGGGCGTCTACGAGCAGTACTTC,CASSLTDRGVYEQYF
TRBJ1-2,-,TRBV11-3,once,TGTGCCAGCAGCTCCCGGGACTTGGGGCATGGCTACACCTTC,CASSSRDLGHGYTF
TRBJ1-5,TRBD1,TRBV18,-,TGTGCCAGCTCCCCCGGGACAGGGGGCTGGGGCAATCAGCCCCAGCATTTT,CASSPGTGGWGNQPQHF
TRBJ1-5,-,TRBV6-5,-,TGTGCCAGCAGTTACGAGGGGAGGCAGCCCCAGCATTTT,CASSYEGRQPQHF
TRBJ1-2,-,TRBV6-5,-,TGTGCCAGCAGTTACTATTCCCCCGGCCAGGGATGGGGCTACACCTTC,CASSYYSPGQGWGYTF
TRBJ1-4,-,TRBV7-2,-,TGTGCCAGTCGCCCGGGAACTAATGAAAAACTGTTTTTT,CASRPGTNEKLFF
TRBJ1-2,-,TRBV15,few,TGTGCCACCAGCAGGCGCCACAGGGACGGTGGCTACACCTTC,CATSRRHRDGGYTF
TRBJ1-2,-,TRBV28,-,TGTGCCAGCAGCGATCCTAGGGGCTGGGGCTACACCTTC,CASSDPRGWGYTF
TRBJ1-4,TRBD1,TRBV14,-,TGTGCCAGCAGCCAGGGAACAGGGGTTGCTAATGAAAAACTGTTTTTT,CASSQGTGVANEKLFF
TRBJ2-7,-,TRBV6-5,-,TGTGCCAGCAGTTACTCGACGGCGGGGGCGACCTACGAGCAGTACTTC,CASSYSTAGATYEQYF
TRBJ1-4,TRBD1,TRBV9,-,TGTGCCAGCAGCGCAACAGGGGGCGCCTATAATGAAAAACTGTTTTTT,CASSATGGAYNEKLFF